These 10 T cell receptor beta chains originate from one sample sequenced in a study of cytomegalovirus exposure and HLA in healthy donors. Use of 60 Vbeta and 13 Jbeta primers characterized the PCR. The repertoire was sequenced with immunoSEQ multiplex PCR; TCRdb's copy has only in-frame clones and lacks some. The sample records around 100,000 clones, 75% to 85% being singletons. Sequencing input: PBMCs. These receptors came from a young woman in good health and CMV-seropositive.

The sample holds a few counts of this clone. V gene TRBV6-5 combines with J gene TRBJ2-1, with 14 bases matching TRBD2. This CDR3 is 14 amino acids long. J gave up 6 bases and V 7 bases, and 2 bases lay outside the gene matches. Germline lookup yields CDR1 MNHEY and CDR2 SVGAGI. CDR3 DNA: TGTGCCAGCACCGGGACTAGCGGGGGCAATGAGCAGTTCTTC. Its protein product is CASTGTSGGNEQFF.

The chain combines TRBV7-2 with TRBJ2-7; TRBD2 matches at 7 bases. Germline values: CDR1 SGHTA, CDR2 FQGNSA. The ends lost 3 bases at V and 2 bases at J; junction bases unmatched: 4. This CDR3 is built from 14 residues. In DNA form, the CDR3 reads TGTGCCAGCAGCTTCCGAGCGGGAACCTACGAGCAGTACTTC. This translates into CASSFRAGTYEQYF.

V and J are TRBV11-2 and TRBJ1-2; possibly TRBD1 for D (6 bases). The CDR3 length is 16 residues. The germline V gene encodes CDR1 SGHAT and CDR2 FQNNGV. Trimming cost V 1 base and J 4 bases, with 16 bases left between them. CDR3 residues: CASSLVSAARGYGYTF. CDR3 coding DNA: TGTGCCAGCAGCTTAGTATCAGCGGCCAGGGGCTATGGCTACACCTTC.

CDR3 bases: TGTGCCAGTAGTATCACTAGCGGGGGCCCCTGGCAGTACTTC. Translating it yields CASSITSGGPWQYF. The chain has TRBV19 and TRBJ2-7; 11 bases are a match to TRBD2. This CDR3 has 14 residues. CDR1 and CDR2 from the germline V gene are LNHDA and SQIVND (reference sequence). The V gene end was trimmed by 3 bases and the J gene end by 9 bases; junction bases not matched to a gene: 7.

V gene TRBV7-3 combines with J gene TRBJ2-1; TRBD1 is a possible D gene (5 bases). V was pared by 1 base and J by 3 bases, with 16 bases between. The germline gives CDR1 SGHTA, CDR2 FQGTGA. The CDR3 covers 17 residues. Here the CDR3 DNA reads TGTGCCAGCAGCTTAATTGCCCCGAGACAGAACTACAATGAGCAGTTCTTC. It yields the protein CASSLIAPRQNYNEQFF.

With regard to this clone: Other DNA sequences of this sample code for an identical CDR3. J is TRBJ2-5 and V is TRBV7-2; D not resolved. With 2 bases removed from V and 5 bases from J, the gap between germline ends came to 6 bases. The CDR3 extends over 12 amino acids. From germline, CDR1 is SGHTA and CDR2 FQGNSA. CDR3 sequence (DNA): TGTGCCAGCAGCTTACGCCGGGAGACCCAGTACTTC. Amino acid sequence: CASSLRRETQYF.

The V call is TRBV7-9, the J call TRBJ1-4; D unclear. This CDR3 region has 15 residues. V gave up 3 bases and J gave up 10 bases, with 18 bases separating them. Germline assignment: CDR1 SEHNR and CDR2 FQNEAQ (reference sequence). The DNA of the CDR3 is TGTGCCAGCAGCTTGGTAGCAGACCTTCCGGGAAAACTGTTTTTT. It is translated as CASSLVADLPGKLFF. The variable domain in full, completed from reference TRBV7-9 and TRBJ1-4, reads DTGVSQNPRHKITKRGQNVTFRCDPISEHNRLYWYRQTLGQGPEFLTYFQNEAQLEKSRLLSDRFSAERPKGSFSTLEIQRTEQGDSAMYLCASSLVADLPGKLFFGSGTQLSVL.

The DNA for the CDR3 is TGTGCCAGCAGTTACTCGACAGGGTCGAGTCAGCCCCAGCATTTT. Residues: CASSYSTGSSQPQHF. The rearrangement uses TRBV6-6 and TRBJ1-5, with 7 bases that match TRBD1. The germline V gene has CDR1 MNHNY and CDR2 SVGAGI (reference sequence). V lost 0 bases and J lost 6; bases outside the gene matches: 5. This CDR3 has 15 amino acids.

The chain recombines TRBV27 with TRBJ2-3, with TRBD2 matching over 11 bases. V shed 7 bases, J shed 5 bases, and the junction held 8 bases outside the gene matches. The CDR3 has 15 amino acids. Germline V gene lookup returns CDR1 MNHEY and CDR2 SMNVEV (reference sequence). Written as DNA, the CDR3 is TGTGCCAGCATCCTTAGCGGGAGGGGTGGAGATACGCAGTATTTT. Translation: CASILSGRGGDTQYF.

This chain links TRBV28 with TRBJ1-5, with D possibly TRBD1 on 5 matching bases. Deletions cut 7 bases from V and 0 bases from J, with 16 bases between. Germline-derived CDR1 and CDR2 are MDHEN and SYDVKM. This CDR3 has 16 residues. The CDR3 DNA is TGTGCCAGCACCTCCGGGGGAGTCAATAGCAATCAGCCCCAGCATTTT. Translating it yields CASTSGGVNSNQPQHF.